The 25 T cell receptor beta chains below all came from one sample that was sequenced in a study of early T cells in non-severe SARS-CoV-2 infection. Each CDR3 protein is one row after TCRdb ran MiXCR on the 5' RACE reads. The sample records 30,000 to 40,000 distinct CDR3 sequences, roughly 7.9% being singletons. The source was whole blood, collected at baseline. The receptors stem from an adult who was a healthcare worker with PCR-confirmed SARS-CoV-2 infection or an uninfected control (not recorded which).

This clonotype was found many times. The chain links TRBV5-5 to TRBJ1-1; D unclear. V lost 0 bases, J lost 1 base, and 7 bases lay in between. The CDR3 is 14 amino acids. Per germline, CDR1 SGHKS and CDR2 YYEKEE (reference sequence). CDR3 loop: CASSLGAANTEAFF. As DNA, the CDR3 is TGTGCCAGCAGCTTGGGAGCGGCGAACACTGAAGCTTTCTTT.

This clonotype was detected ten times or more. The chain joins TRBV6-1 to TRBJ1-5; 9 bases map to TRBD1. The CDR3 has 14 residues. Trimming took 7 bases from V and 9 from J; bases not matched to a gene: 10. The germline V gene has CDR1 MNHNS and CDR2 SASEGT. The CDR3 here is CASNADRGLGPQHF. The CDR3 DNA sequence: TGTGCCAGCAACGCGGACAGGGGACTTGGGCCCCAGCATTTT.

V and J are TRBV20-1 and TRBJ1-4, with 7 bases matching TRBD1. V shed 5 bases, J shed 7 bases, and the junction held 7 bases outside the gene matches. Germline values: CDR1 DFQATT, CDR2 SNEGSKA (reference sequence). The CDR3 sequence is 13 residues long. The DNA of the CDR3 is TGCAGTGCTGAAGACAGGGTTGCTGAAAAACTGTTTTTT. It specifies CSAEDRVAEKLFF.

By sample fraction, this clonotype is medium-sized. V and J are TRBV6-5 and TRBJ2-3; TRBD2 agrees at 9 bases. Germline-derived CDR1 and CDR2 are MNHEY and SVGAGI. CDR3 length: 16 amino acids. With 6 bases clipped from V and 2 bases from J, the junction kept 9 bases outside the gene matches. The CDR3 loop reads CASSPSGLAHTDTQYF. CDR3 DNA: TGTGCCAGCAGCCCTTCAGGACTAGCGCACACAGATACGCAGTATTTT.

This clonotype was observed once. Just one base apart from a much larger clone, this may be a read error. The chain employs TRBV7-3 and TRBJ2-1; D unclear. The CDR3 totals 13 residues. Germline CDR1 and CDR2: SGHTA and FQGTGA. With 3 bases removed from V and 13 bases from J, the gap between germline ends came to 16 bases. The CDR3 is CASSFSPLGDQFF. In nucleotides, the CDR3 is TGTGCCAGCAGCTTTTCCCCTCTCGGTGACCAGTTCTTC.

There are a few counts of this clonotype. The chain recombines TRBV7-8 with TRBJ2-3; TRBD2 aligns across 9 bases. Trimming took 2 bases from V and 3 from J; bases not matched to a gene: 12. CDR3 size: 18 residues. Germline CDR1 is SGHVS and CDR2 is FQNEAQ. CDR3 amino acids: CASSLPLSRGGLTDTQYF. The CDR3 DNA reads as TGTGCCAGCAGCTTACCTCTCTCGCGGGGGGGCCTGACAGATACGCAGTATTTT.

V gene TRBV20-1 combines with J gene TRBJ2-3, with TRBD1 identical over 7 bases. Germline values: CDR1 DFQATT, CDR2 SNEGSKA (reference sequence). CDR3 length: 13 residues. CDR3 DNA sequence: TGCACCGCAGGGGGATCTAGGGCAGATACGCAGTATTTT. Translated, it gives CTAGGSRADTQYF.

The chain employs TRBV6-1 and TRBJ2-5; 12 bases are shared with TRBD2. The CDR3 has 15 amino acids. Germline CDR1 is MNHNS and CDR2 is SASEGT. V shed 2 bases, J shed 2 bases, and the junction held 0 bases outside the gene matches. The CDR3, as DNA: TGTGCCAGCAGTGAACTAGCGGGGGGGCAAGAGACCCAGTACTTC. Translating it yields CASSELAGGQETQYF.

This clonotype was recorded many times. The chain links TRBV27 to TRBJ1-5; tentatively, D is TRBD1 (6 bases). The V gene lost 6 bases and the J gene lost 7 bases, with 16 bases spanning the gap. CDR1 MNHEY and CDR2 SMNVEV come from the germline V gene (reference sequence). The CDR3 covers 14 residues. CDR3 loop: CASRIQGAGQPQHF. CDR3 sequence (DNA): TGTGCCAGCAGGATACAGGGCGCGGGGCAGCCCCAGCATTTT.

J is TRBJ2-7 and V is TRBV11-2, with D unclear. This CDR3 contains 13 residues. V was pared by 5 bases and J by 4 bases, with 12 bases between. Germline V lookup: CDR1 SGHAT, CDR2 FQNNGV. The CDR3 sequence is CASSLGPPYEQYF. The CDR3 DNA sequence: TGTGCCAGCAGCCTAGGACCTCCGTACGAGCAGTACTTC.

In this sample, this clonotype turned up a few times. The V call is TRBV18, the J call TRBJ1-1; no definite D call. The CDR3 consists of 13 residues. Germline assignment: CDR1 KGHSH and CDR2 LQKENI. V lost 6 bases, J lost 6 bases, and 14 bases lay in between. CDR3 in amino acids: CASSPGRVAEAFF. In DNA form, the CDR3 reads TGTGCCAGCTCCCCGGGGAGGGTCGCTGAAGCTTTCTTT. Full variable domain (rest looked up from reference TRBV18 and TRBJ1-1): NAGVMQNPRHLVRRRGQEARLRCSPMKGHSHVYWYRQLPEEGLKFMVYLQKENIIDESGMPKERFSAEFPKEGPSILRIQQVVRGDSAAYFCASSPGRVAEAFFGQGTRLTVV.

DNA of the CDR3: TGCAGTGCAAGTGGGACAGCAGGGACCGGTACGCAGTATTTT. Protein sequence: CSASGTAGTGTQYF. The rearrangement joins TRBV20-1 to TRBJ2-3; 7 positions match TRBD1. The germline gives CDR1 DFQATT, CDR2 SNEGSKA (reference sequence). This CDR3 comprises 14 residues. The ends lost 6 bases at V and 8 bases at J; junction bases unmatched: 14.

This clonotype was detected many times. V and J are TRBV3-1 and TRBJ2-3, with TRBD2 identical over 8 bases. The CDR3 covers 16 residues. V lost 0 bases and J lost 4; bases outside the gene matches: 6. Germline V gene lookup returns CDR1 LGHDT and CDR2 YNNKEL (reference sequence). DNA for the CDR3: TGTGCCAGCAGCCAAGAATTTGCGGGGGGCGCAGATACGCAGTATTTT. This translates into CASSQEFAGGADTQYF.

As to this clonotype: Compared with germline, one end of the junction differs, possibly owing to a read error. The rearrangement links TRBV18 to TRBJ2-7; TRBD2 matches 14 bases. The CDR3 is 15 residues long. CDR1 KGHSH and CDR2 LQKENI come from the germline V gene. This chain's CDR3 is CASSPGLAGVTDLDF. In nucleotides, the CDR3 is TGTGCCAGCTCTCCGGGACTAGCGGGGGTTACCGACTTAGACTTC.

There are a few counts of this clonotype. This chain links TRBV28 with TRBJ1-5; D not resolved. Germline V CDR1 and CDR2: MDHEN, SYDVKM. The CDR3 is 15 amino acids. Between the trimmed V and J ends, which lost 2 bases and 0 bases, there was a span of 8 bases. CDR3 residues: CASSLGGISNQPQHF. In nucleotides, the CDR3 is TGTGCCAGCAGTTTAGGAGGGATTAGCAATCAGCCCCAGCATTTT.

This clonotype was detected ten times or more. The chain uses TRBV29-1 and TRBJ2-1; no clear D gene. Trimming took 4 bases from V and 8 from J, leaving 9 bases between them. Per the germline V gene, CDR1 is SQVTM and CDR2 is ANQGSEA. This CDR3 region has 11 residues. This chain's CDR3 is CSVGSGDEQFF. CDR3 DNA sequence: TGCAGCGTTGGGAGTGGTGATGAGCAGTTCTTC.

The sample holds a few counts of this clonotype. This sequence joins TRBV10-3 and TRBJ2-7; D is unresolved. Germline CDR1 is ENHRY and CDR2 is SYGVKD. There are 13 residues in the CDR3. V lost 4 bases and J lost 7, with 14 bases in between. CDR3 loop: CAISAKGFGEQYF. The CDR3 DNA is TGTGCCATCAGTGCGAAAGGGTTTGGTGAGCAGTACTTC.

This clonotype was seen more than once but under ten times. The CDR3 bases are TGTGCCAGCAGCCCCCAGGATCAGCCCCAGCATTTT. Protein sequence: CASSPQDQPQHF. This chain links TRBV7-2 with TRBJ1-5; D uncertain. V was pared by 5 bases and J by 5 bases, with 7 bases between. Germline V gene data show CDR1 as SGHTA and CDR2 as FQGNSA. The CDR3 sequence is 12 residues long.

Ten or more counts support this clonotype. The chain combines TRBV13 with TRBJ2-7, with D tentatively TRBD1 (5 bases). The CDR3 is 14 amino acids. Germline-derived CDR1 and CDR2 are PRHDT and FYEKMQ (reference sequence). V was clipped by 1 base and J by 3 bases, with 10 bases between them. CDR3 DNA: TGTGCCAGCAGCTTAGAAGGGGAAGTCTACGAGCAGTACTTC. Amino acids: CASSLEGEVYEQYF.

Turning to this clonotype: The CDR3 does not end in the conserved phenylalanine or tryptophan, so this is likely a read error. The chain joins TRBV5-4 to TRBJ2-3, with 13 nucleotides matching TRBD2. The V gene's germline CDR1 is SGHNT and CDR2 YYREEE (reference sequence). This CDR3 contains 18 residues. Unmatched junction bases numbered 8, after V lost 0 bases and J lost 4 bases. This chain's CDR3 is CASSLVTSGGFMPDTQYS. The CDR3 DNA is TGTGCCAGCAGCTTGGTGACTAGCGGGGGGTTCATGCCAGATACGCAGTATTCT.

This clonotype has a count of ten or more. The V call is TRBV7-6, the J call TRBJ1-1, with a weak D call TRBD1 (5 bases). Trimming pared 5 bases from V and 1 base from J, leaving 8 bases between. The V gene's germline CDR1 is SGHVS and CDR2 FNYEAQ. CDR3 length: 13 amino acids. The DNA for the CDR3 is TGTGCCAGCAGCATCGGACAGAACACTGAAGCTTTCTTT. This gives the protein CASSIGQNTEAFF.

The J gene is TRBJ2-1, the V gene TRBV6-5, with a tentative D call TRBD2 (5 bases). The ends were cut back, 2 bases at V and 1 base at J, with 9 bases in the middle. This CDR3 is 15 amino acids long. Germline V gene data show CDR1 as MNHEY and CDR2 as SVGAGI. The CDR3 DNA is TGTGCCAGCAGTTACGGAGAGGGTTCCTACAATGAGCAGTTCTTC. Encoded protein: CASSYGEGSYNEQFF.

At least ten counts were recorded for this clonotype. This chain's CDR3 is CAWDVQIDRTNTGELFF. CDR3 nucleotide sequence: TGTGCCTGGGATGTACAGATAGACAGAACGAACACCGGGGAGCTGTTTTTT. V usage is TRBV30 and J usage is TRBJ2-2, with D maybe TRBD1 (5 bases). The germline V and J ends were trimmed by 5 bases and 0 bases, with 19 bases remaining between them. Germline V gives CDR1 GTSNPN, CDR2 SVGIG (reference sequence). The CDR3 covers 17 residues.

The J gene is TRBJ1-2, the V gene TRBV20-1; possibly TRBD1 for D (6 bases). Per the germline V gene, CDR1 is DFQATT and CDR2 is SNEGSKA (reference sequence). The CDR3 totals 13 residues. V lost 0 bases, J lost 3 bases, and 8 bases lay in between. As DNA, the CDR3 is TGCAGTGCTAGAGACAGGGGATACTATGGCTACACCTTC. Translated, it gives CSARDRGYYGYTF.

V gene TRBV7-2 combines with J gene TRBJ2-3, with 9 bases identical to TRBD2. Germline V lookup: CDR1 SGHTA, CDR2 FQGNSA. The CDR3 contains 16 residues. Trimming took 1 base from V and 4 from J; bases not matched to a gene: 6. CDR3 in DNA: TGTGCCAGCAGCTTAGGGTTGCGGGGGGGCTCAGATACGCAGTATTTT. Translating it yields CASSLGLRGGSDTQYF.